This TCR beta chain originates from a study of OX40 agonist ivuxolimab in advanced cancers. Study context: Across the patients, intravenous ivuxolimab was delivered every 2 weeks at 0.01 to 10 mg/kg.

Data came from immunoSEQ multiplex PCR; TCRdb stores just in-frame clones and leaves some out. The table records approximately 15,000 clones, about three quarters of them present only once. It was autoimmune disease history or systemic immunosuppression that excluded patients. At cycle 4 day 1, cycle 7 day 1, and baseline, blood was sampled. The CDR3 covers 13 residues. Germline CDR1 reads GTSNPN; CDR2 reads SVGIG (reference sequence). Trimming removed 0 bases from V and 13 bases from J; junction bases left unmatched: 9. The origin of this receptor is an adult with an advanced solid tumor such as melanoma, head and neck, liver or kidney cancer. The sequenced sample was CD4+ or CD8+ T cells sorted from blood, obtained in a trial of the OX40 agonist ivuxolimab. The J gene is TRBJ2-1, the V gene TRBV30; 7 positions match TRBD1. The chain's CDR3 is CAWSVGGSAEQFF. Here the CDR3 DNA reads TGTGCCTGGAGTGTAGGGGGCAGCGCGGAACAGTTCTTC.